The next 9 T cell receptor beta chains were all read from a single sample in a study of T cells in localized non-small cell lung cancer. Sequenced by immunoSEQ multiplex PCR; TCRdb stores in-frame clones only, minus some. The sample gives about 1,500 clones, roughly a quarter of which show up once; roughly 21% is in the top ten. Sequenced here: lung tumor tissue, sampled before any cancer treatment. The origin of the receptors is a female donor older than 55 with stage II lung adenocarcinoma.

This clone was seen a handful of times. The V gene is TRBV6-8, the J gene TRBJ1-5, with D unresolved. Germline CDR1 reads MNHGY; CDR2 reads SAAAGT. V lost 2 bases and J lost 3, with 17 bases in between. This CDR3 is 17 amino acids long. In DNA, the CDR3 is TGTGCCAGCAGTTACCGGCAGTCGGGGTACACCAATCAGCCCCAGCATTTT. Translating it yields CASSYRQSGYTNQPQHF.

This clone was counted a few times. The chain employs TRBV6-8 and TRBJ2-1; the D gene is possibly TRBD1 (5 bases). Trimming removed 6 bases from V and 0 bases from J, with 9 bases in between. Germline values: CDR1 MNHGY, CDR2 SAAAGT. The CDR3 is 14 amino acids. The CDR3 loop is CASRQGSSYNEQFF. DNA of the CDR3: TGTGCCAGCAGGCAGGGCAGCTCCTACAATGAGCAGTTCTTC.

This sequence joins TRBV18 and TRBJ1-1; D call uncertain. Germline V gene lookup returns CDR1 KGHSH and CDR2 LQKENI. The CDR3 is made up of 15 amino acids. Trimming took off 3 bases at V and 7 bases at J, with 18 bases between the two ends. The CDR3 nucleotides are TGTGCCAGCTCACCGGACGCCGGAGGACGCGGTGAAGCTTTCTTT. This sequence encodes CASSPDAGGRGEAFF.

Judged by abundance, this clone is medium-sized. The chain combines TRBV11-3 with TRBJ2-3; TRBD2 aligns across 7 bases. Germline trimming cut 5 bases from V and 5 bases from J; bases unmatched to any gene: 13. Germline V gene lookup returns CDR1 SGHNT and CDR2 YENEEA. There are 16 residues in the CDR3. The CDR3: CASSQAAGRTEDTQYF. In DNA, the CDR3 is TGTGCCAGCAGCCAAGCAGCGGGACGGACTGAAGATACGCAGTATTTT.

This rearrangement joins TRBV19 to TRBJ2-2; TRBD1 agrees at 7 bases. The CDR3 consists of 15 residues. The V segment lost 5 bases and the J segment 3 bases; nucleotides outside the gene matches: 6. CDR1 LNHDA and CDR2 SQIVND come from the germline V gene (reference sequence). Here the CDR3 DNA reads TGTGCCAGTAGTCGGAGAGACAGGGACACCGGGGAGCTGTTTTTT. This codes for CASSRRDRDTGELFF.

The J gene is TRBJ2-7, the V gene TRBV19; the match to TRBD2 covers 8 bases. The CDR3 sequence is 14 residues long. Germline CDR1 LNHDA, CDR2 SQIVND (reference sequence). V trimming: 7 bases; J trimming: 3 bases; junction bases outside the gene matches: 8. Written as DNA, the CDR3 is TGTGCCAGTACCCCCACGGGAGGGATCTACGAGCAGTACTTC. Protein sequence: CASTPTGGIYEQYF.

This clone was seen more than once but under ten times. The V gene is TRBV28, the J gene TRBJ2-7, with TRBD1 matching over 7 bases. Germline-derived CDR1 and CDR2 are MDHEN and SYDVKM. This CDR3 is built from 14 residues. After removal of 8 bases from V and 2 bases from J, the junction contained 9 bases not matched to a gene. The CDR3 is CASVNQGDAYEQYF. The CDR3 coding sequence is TGTGCCAGCGTGAATCAGGGGGACGCCTACGAGCAGTACTTC.

In its sample, this clone is large. This chain uses TRBV11-3 with TRBJ2-7, with TRBD2 matching 10 bases. V dropped 3 bases and J dropped 2; count of bases not matched to a gene: 1. CDR3 length: 14 amino acids. CDR1 is SGHNT and CDR2 is YENEEA in the germline V gene. The CDR3 sequence: CASSFSGGAYEQYF. The CDR3 nucleotides are TGTGCCAGCAGCTTCAGCGGGGGGGCCTACGAGCAGTACTTC.

The table lists this clone with a count of one. V is TRBV25-1 and J is TRBJ2-7; D may be TRBD1 (5 bases). V dropped 10 bases and J dropped 3 bases, with 22 bases sitting between them. CDR1 is MGHDK and CDR2 is SYGVNS in the germline V gene. The length of the CDR3 is 15 residues. Written as DNA, the CDR3 is TGTGCCACTACGCCGGCCAGGGATCCTCGCTACGAGCAGTACTTC. This translates into CATTPARDPRYEQYF.